Following are 20 T cell receptor beta chains from one sample sequenced in a study of blood T cell repertoires in COVID-19. TCRdb keeps only in-frame clones here, not all; method: immunoSEQ multiplex PCR. This table holds more than 110,000 clones, about 79% found once. The material sequenced was peripheral blood. The origin of the receptors is a woman older than 75 with active or convalescent COVID-19.

This clone came up once. The chain is built from TRBV19 and TRBJ2-1; TRBD1 aligns across 12 bases. Germline CDR1 LNHDA, CDR2 SQIVND (reference sequence). V was clipped by 5 bases and J by 2 bases; unmatched bases: 1. The CDR3 totals 15 residues. The CDR3: CASSGTGGAYNEQFF. DNA for the CDR3: TGTGCCAGTAGTGGGACAGGGGGCGCCTACAATGAGCAGTTCTTC.

This chain joins TRBV5-8 and TRBJ2-7, with 9 nucleotides matching TRBD1. CDR1 is SGHTS, CDR2 YDEGEE, per germline. This CDR3 is 15 amino acids long. Trimming removed 7 bases from V and 4 bases from J; junction bases left unmatched: 12. DNA for the CDR3: TGTGCCAGCCCCCCCCCGGGACAGGGTACTTACGAGCAGTACTTC. Its protein product is CASPPPGQGTYEQYF.

This clone was seen just once. This chain uses TRBV5-4 with TRBJ2-2; 8 bases align to TRBD2. The CDR3 length is 17 residues. V gave up 3 bases and J gave up 1 base; unmatched junction bases: 8. Germline CDR1 and CDR2: SGHNT and YYREEE (reference sequence). CDR3 sequence (DNA): TGTGCCAGCAGCTCTGCTTTGAGCGGGGGGAACACCGGGGAGCTGTTTTTT. Translating it yields CASSSALSGGNTGELFF.

The rearrangement links TRBV7-9 to TRBJ2-1; TRBD1 aligns across 8 bases. Trimming removed 5 bases from V and 14 bases from J; junction bases left unmatched: 11. Germline CDR1 reads SEHNR; CDR2 reads FQNEAQ (reference sequence). This CDR3 has 13 amino acids. The CDR3 loop is CASSPRAGTGKFF. CDR3 nucleotide sequence: TGTGCCAGCAGCCCCCGCGCCGGGACAGGTAAGTTCTTC.

There are a few counts of this clone. The chain combines TRBV9 with TRBJ1-5; D remains ambiguous. The CDR3 sequence is 14 residues long. V dropped 0 bases and J dropped 6 bases, with 10 bases sitting between them. Germline assignment: CDR1 SGDLS and CDR2 YYNGEE. The CDR3 loop reads CASSVGMAGQPQHF. The CDR3 bases are TGTGCCAGCAGCGTAGGAATGGCAGGTCAGCCCCAGCATTTT. The full variable domain, completed using reference TRBV9 and TRBJ1-5, is DSGVTQTPKHLITATGQRVTLRCSPRSGDLSVYWYQQSLDQGLQFLIQYYNGEERAKGNILERFSAQQFPDLHSELNLSSLELGDSALYFCASSVGMAGQPQHFGDGTRLSIL.

This clone was seen once. This rearrangement joins TRBV30 to TRBJ1-2; maybe TRBD1 (5 bases). Trimming removed 4 bases at V and 0 bases at J, with 15 bases between. The germline V gene encodes CDR1 GTSNPN and CDR2 SVGIG (reference sequence). The CDR3 spans 15 residues. Here the CDR3 DNA reads TGTGCCTGGATTACAACCCGGACATCTAACTATGGCTACACCTTC. Its translation: CAWITTRTSNYGYTF.

The chain has TRBV5-1 and TRBJ1-2; TRBD1 is a possible D gene (6 bases). Germline-derived CDR1 and CDR2 are SGHRS and YFSETQ. The CDR3 covers 13 residues. The V end lost 4 bases, the J end lost 5 bases, and 12 bases lay between the germline ends. In DNA, the CDR3 is TGCGCCAGCAGCATGGGGGCATCATATGGCTACACCTTC. Amino acid sequence: CASSMGASYGYTF.

V usage is TRBV6-6 and J usage is TRBJ1-4; tentatively, D is TRBD1 (6 bases). The CDR3 extends over 14 amino acids. Per germline, CDR1 MNHNY and CDR2 SVGAGI (reference sequence). Trimming cost V 6 bases and J 7 bases, with 15 bases left between them. The chain's CDR3 is CASSQQGSGEKLFF. The DNA of the CDR3 is TGTGCCAGCAGCCAACAGGGTTCAGGTGAAAAACTGTTTTTT.

The V and J genes are TRBV7-3 and TRBJ2-3, with 7 bases matching TRBD2. The V segment lost 2 bases and the J segment 4 bases; nucleotides outside the gene matches: 9. Germline CDR1 SGHTA, CDR2 FQGTGA. The CDR3 has 16 amino acids. The CDR3 loop is CASSLAGGLSSDTQYF. The DNA of the CDR3 is TGTGCCAGCAGCTTAGCCGGGGGACTAAGCTCAGATACGCAGTATTTT.

The chain combines TRBV10-3 with TRBJ1-1; no reliable D call. V dropped 0 bases and J dropped 3 bases, with 17 bases sitting between them. This CDR3 region has 17 residues. Looked up from germline, CDR1 is ENHRY and CDR2 is SYGVKD. As DNA, the CDR3 is TGTGCCATCAGTGAGTCGCGGTCTGGATTGAGGGACACTGAAGCTTTCTTT. It is translated as CAISESRSGLRDTEAFF.

V and J are TRBV5-4 and TRBJ2-5, with 7 bases identical to TRBD1. The junction had 5 bases not matched to a gene; V was cut back by 5 bases and J by 4 bases. The CDR3 has 13 residues. CDR1 SGHNT and CDR2 YYREEE come from the germline V gene (reference sequence). CDR3 DNA sequence: TGTGCCAGCAGGACAGGGTTAGGAGAGACCCAGTACTTC. It translates to CASRTGLGETQYF.

The chain uses TRBV10-3 and TRBJ1-2, with unresolved D. Germline V lookup: CDR1 ENHRY, CDR2 SYGVKD. Between the trimmed V and J ends, which lost 3 bases and 0 bases, there was a span of 14 bases. The length of the CDR3 is 16 residues. This CDR3 is CAISEVIGVTNYGYTF. CDR3 nucleotides: TGTGCCATCAGTGAAGTGATCGGGGTGACTAACTATGGCTACACCTTC.

The rearrangement uses TRBV7-9 and TRBJ2-3, with TRBD1 matching 8 bases. CDR1 and CDR2 from the germline V gene are SEHNR and FQNEAQ (reference sequence). The CDR3 runs 14 residues. V gave up 5 bases and J gave up 3 bases; unmatched junction bases: 4. The CDR3 bases are TGTGCCAGCAGCCCAAGGACAGGGACAGATACGCAGTATTTT. Translation gives CASSPRTGTDTQYF.

The rearrangement uses TRBV28 and TRBJ2-7; a possible D gene is TRBD2 (6 bases). The CDR3 has 15 residues. Germline V gene data show CDR1 as MDHEN and CDR2 as SYDVKM. The ends were cut back, 4 bases at V and 2 bases at J, with 15 bases in the middle. The CDR3 DNA is TGTGCCAGCAGTTCCGATTCGGGACTTACCTACGAGCAGTACTTC. This sequence encodes CASSSDSGLTYEQYF.

V gene TRBV18 combines with J gene TRBJ1-6; D might be TRBD1 (5 bases). The CDR3 has 14 residues. CDR1 is KGHSH and CDR2 is LQKENI in the germline V gene. V shed 3 bases and J shed 10 bases, with 13 bases lying between them. The CDR3 loop is CASSPETTVSPLHF. The CDR3 DNA sequence: TGTGCCAGCTCACCGGAAACGACAGTCTCACCCCTCCACTTT.

This clone was detected once. The gene calls are TRBV28 and TRBJ2-2, with 10 nucleotides matching TRBD2. Losses at the gene ends were 7 bases for V and 4 bases for J; bases not matched to a gene: 6. Germline values: CDR1 MDHEN, CDR2 SYDVKM. CDR3 length equals 15 residues. The CDR3 reads CASKAGTSVTGELFF. The CDR3 DNA reads TGTGCCAGCAAAGCCGGGACTAGCGTCACCGGGGAGCTGTTTTTT.

This chain connects TRBV4-3 to TRBJ1-2; tentative D call: TRBD1 (5 bases). Germline V lookup: CDR1 LGHNA, CDR2 YSLEER. The CDR3 length is 14 residues. Trimming left V 0 bases short and J 7 bases short, with 12 bases between. The CDR3 here is CASSQDRRVRGYTF. The CDR3 DNA sequence: TGCGCCAGCAGCCAAGATCGCAGGGTTCGTGGCTACACCTTC.

This chain connects TRBV7-6 to TRBJ2-5, with 12 bases that match TRBD2. CDR3 size: 16 residues. Losses at the gene ends were 2 bases for V and 4 bases for J; bases not matched to a gene: 5. Germline lookup yields CDR1 SGHVS and CDR2 FNYEAQ. The CDR3 region is CASSLSGLAGRETQYF. CDR3 nucleotides: TGTGCCAGCAGCTTATCGGGACTAGCGGGCCGAGAGACCCAGTACTTC. Combining the CDR3 with reference TRBV7-6 and TRBJ2-5 gives the whole variable domain GAGVSQSPRYKVTKRGQDVALRCDPISGHVSLYWYRQALGQGPEFLTYFNYEAQQDKSGLPNDRFSAERPEGSISTLTIQRTEQRDSAMYRCASSLSGLAGRETQYFGPGTRLLVL.

The rearrangement links TRBV30 to TRBJ1-3; no firm D call. V lost 0 bases to trimming and J lost 0 bases, with 12 bases between them. The CDR3 consists of 16 residues. CDR1 GTSNPN and CDR2 SVGIG come from the germline V gene (reference sequence). CDR3 in amino acids: CAWSVLKVISGNTIYF. CDR3 coding DNA: TGTGCCTGGAGTGTACTAAAAGTTATCTCTGGAAACACCATATATTTT.

This chain uses TRBV14 with TRBJ1-1; D not certain. Germline V lookup: CDR1 SGHDN, CDR2 FVKESK. Trimming stripped 4 bases from V and 0 bases from J, with 18 bases between. The CDR3 length is 17 residues. The CDR3 sequence: CASSLVVYAGLNTEAFF. DNA of the CDR3: TGTGCCAGCAGCCTAGTTGTTTACGCGGGGTTGAACACTGAAGCTTTCTTT. The whole variable domain, remainder taken from reference TRBV14 and TRBJ1-1, is EAGVTQFPSHSVIEKGQTVTLRCDPISGHDNLYWYRRVMGKEIKFLLHFVKESKQDESGMPNNRFLAERTGGTYSTLKVQPAELEDSGVYFCASSLVVYAGLNTEAFFGQGTRLTVV.